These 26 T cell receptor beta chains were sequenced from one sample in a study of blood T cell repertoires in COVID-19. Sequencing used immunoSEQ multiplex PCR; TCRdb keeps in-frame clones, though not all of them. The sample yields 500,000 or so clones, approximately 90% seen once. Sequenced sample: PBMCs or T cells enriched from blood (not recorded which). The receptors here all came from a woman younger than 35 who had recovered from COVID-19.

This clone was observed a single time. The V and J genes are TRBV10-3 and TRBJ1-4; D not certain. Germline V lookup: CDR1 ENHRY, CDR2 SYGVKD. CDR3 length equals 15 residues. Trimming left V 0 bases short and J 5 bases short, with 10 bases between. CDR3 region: CAISESTGSNEKLFF. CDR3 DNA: TGTGCCATCAGTGAGTCAACGGGGTCCAATGAAAAACTGTTTTTT.

CDR3 nucleotides: TGTGCCAGCAGCGAATACAGGAACACCGGGGAGCTGTTTTTT. This sequence encodes CASSEYRNTGELFF. The gene calls are TRBV7-8 and TRBJ2-2; D remains ambiguous. Germline lookup yields CDR1 SGHVS and CDR2 FQNEAQ. Trimming cost V 5 bases and J 1 base, with 8 bases left between them. The length of the CDR3 is 14 residues.

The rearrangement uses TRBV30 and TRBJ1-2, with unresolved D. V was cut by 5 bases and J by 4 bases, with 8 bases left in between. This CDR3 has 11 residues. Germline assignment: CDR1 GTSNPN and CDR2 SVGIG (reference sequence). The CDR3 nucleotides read TGTGCCTGGGGTGGCGGCTATGGCTACACCTTC. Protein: CAWGGGYGYTF.

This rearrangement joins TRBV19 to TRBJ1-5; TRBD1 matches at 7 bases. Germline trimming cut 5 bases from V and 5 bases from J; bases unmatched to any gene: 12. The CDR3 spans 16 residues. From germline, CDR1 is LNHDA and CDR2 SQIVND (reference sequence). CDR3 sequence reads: CASSSSGTEPDQPQHF. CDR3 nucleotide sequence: TGTGCCAGTAGTTCCTCCGGGACAGAACCCGATCAGCCCCAGCATTTT. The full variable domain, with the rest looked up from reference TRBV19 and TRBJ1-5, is DGGITQSPKYLFRKEGQNVTLSCEQNLNHDAMYWYRQDPGQGLRLIYYSQIVNDFQKGDIAEGYSVSREKKESFPLTVTSAQKNPTAFYLCASSSSGTEPDQPQHFGDGTRLSIL.

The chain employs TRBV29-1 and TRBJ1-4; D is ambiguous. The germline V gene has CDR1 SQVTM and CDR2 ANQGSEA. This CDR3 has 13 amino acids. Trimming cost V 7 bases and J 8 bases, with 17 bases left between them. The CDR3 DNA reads TGCAGCGCCGACGTAGAGGGAACCGAAAAACTGTTTTTT. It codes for CSADVEGTEKLFF.

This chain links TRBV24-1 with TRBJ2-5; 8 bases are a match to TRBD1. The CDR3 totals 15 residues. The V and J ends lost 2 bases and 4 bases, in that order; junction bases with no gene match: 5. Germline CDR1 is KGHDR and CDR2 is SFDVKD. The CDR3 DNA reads TGTGCCACCAGTGATTCCACAGGGGGTGCAGAGACCCAGTACTTC. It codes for CATSDSTGGAETQYF.

The CDR3, as DNA: TGTGCTAGTGGTTTGGGAGTGTTCGGCACCGGGGAGCTGTTTTTT. Its protein product is CASGLGVFGTGELFF. The chain couples TRBV12-5 to TRBJ2-2; D is unclear. V was cut by 1 base and J by 4 bases, with 10 bases left in between. From germline, CDR1 is LGHNT and CDR2 FRNRAP. There are 15 residues in the CDR3.

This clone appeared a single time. The CDR3 region is CASSHRDTNTEAFF. CDR3 in DNA: TGCGCCAGCAGCCACCGGGACACGAACACTGAAGCTTTCTTT. The chain links TRBV5-1 to TRBJ1-1; TRBD1 is a possible D gene (6 bases). The length of the CDR3 is 14 residues. CDR1 is SGHRS and CDR2 is YFSETQ in the germline V gene. Trimming took off 4 bases at V and 1 base at J, with 11 bases between the two ends.

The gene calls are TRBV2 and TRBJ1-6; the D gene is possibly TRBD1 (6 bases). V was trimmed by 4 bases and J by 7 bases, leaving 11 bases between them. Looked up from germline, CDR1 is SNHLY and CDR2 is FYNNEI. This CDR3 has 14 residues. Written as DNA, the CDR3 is TGTGCCAGCAGTGGAACAGGGAACAATTCACCCCTCCACTTT. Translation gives CASSGTGNNSPLHF.

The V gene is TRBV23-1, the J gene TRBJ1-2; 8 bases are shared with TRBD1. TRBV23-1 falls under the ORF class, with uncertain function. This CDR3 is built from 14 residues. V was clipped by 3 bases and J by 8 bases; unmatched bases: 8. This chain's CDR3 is CASSHARGPGGYTF. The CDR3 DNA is TGCGCCAGCAGTCATGCCAGGGGGCCGGGAGGCTACACCTTC.

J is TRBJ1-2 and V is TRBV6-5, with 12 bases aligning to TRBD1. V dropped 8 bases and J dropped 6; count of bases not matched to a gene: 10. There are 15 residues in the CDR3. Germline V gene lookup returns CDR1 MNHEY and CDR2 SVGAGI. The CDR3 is CASGPGDRGLHGYTF. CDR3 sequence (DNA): TGTGCCAGCGGCCCCGGGGACAGGGGGCTCCATGGCTACACCTTC.

The CDR3 bases are TGTGCCAGCAGCCTCCCAACAGGGAACCAAGAGACCCAGTACTTC. Its translation is CASSLPTGNQETQYF. The gene calls are TRBV5-8 and TRBJ2-5, with D possibly being TRBD1 (6 bases). Germline V gene data show CDR1 as SGHTS and CDR2 as YDEGEE. This CDR3 has 15 residues. With 4 bases removed from V and 0 bases from J, the gap between germline ends came to 13 bases.

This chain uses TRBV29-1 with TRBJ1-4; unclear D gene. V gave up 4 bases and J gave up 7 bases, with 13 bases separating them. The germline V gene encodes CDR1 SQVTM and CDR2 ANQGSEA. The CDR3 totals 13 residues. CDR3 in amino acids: CSVAVGIGEKLFF. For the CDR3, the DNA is TGCAGCGTTGCGGTGGGCATAGGTGAAAAACTGTTTTTT.

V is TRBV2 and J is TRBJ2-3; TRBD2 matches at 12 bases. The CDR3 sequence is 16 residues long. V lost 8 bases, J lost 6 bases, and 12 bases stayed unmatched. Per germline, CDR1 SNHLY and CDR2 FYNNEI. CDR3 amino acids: CASQGLAGGLGDTQYF. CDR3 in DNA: TGTGCCAGCCAGGGGCTAGCGGGGGGGCTCGGCGATACGCAGTATTTT.

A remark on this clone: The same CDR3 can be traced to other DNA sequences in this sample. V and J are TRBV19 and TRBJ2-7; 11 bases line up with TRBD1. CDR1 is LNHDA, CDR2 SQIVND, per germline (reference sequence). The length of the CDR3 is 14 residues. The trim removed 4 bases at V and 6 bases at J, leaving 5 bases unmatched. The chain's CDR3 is CASSTGQGAGEQYF. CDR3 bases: TGTGCCAGTAGTACCGGACAGGGGGCCGGCGAGCAGTACTTC.

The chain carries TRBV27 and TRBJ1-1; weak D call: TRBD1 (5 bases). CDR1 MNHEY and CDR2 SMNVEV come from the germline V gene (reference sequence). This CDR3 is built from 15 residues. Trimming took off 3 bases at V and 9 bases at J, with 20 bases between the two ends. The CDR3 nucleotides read TGTGCCAGCAGTTTCGTCATTGGGGGGTCTGGGAAAGCTTTCTTT. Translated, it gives CASSFVIGGSGKAFF.

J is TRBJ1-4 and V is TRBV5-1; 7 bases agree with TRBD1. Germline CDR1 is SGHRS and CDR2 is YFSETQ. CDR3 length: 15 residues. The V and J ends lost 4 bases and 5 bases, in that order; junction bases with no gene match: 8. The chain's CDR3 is CASSGTGDHNEKLFF. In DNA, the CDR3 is TGCGCCAGCAGCGGAACAGGGGACCACAATGAAAAACTGTTTTTT.

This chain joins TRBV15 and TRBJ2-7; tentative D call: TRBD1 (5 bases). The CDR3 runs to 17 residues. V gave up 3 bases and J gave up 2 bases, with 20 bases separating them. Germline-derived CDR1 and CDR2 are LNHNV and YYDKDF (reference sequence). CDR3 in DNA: TGTGCCACCAGCAGTCTTAAGGAGCAGGGTAACCCCTACGAGCAGTACTTC. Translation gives CATSSLKEQGNPYEQYF. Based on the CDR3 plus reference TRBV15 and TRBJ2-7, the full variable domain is DAMVIQNPRYQVTQFGKPVTLSCSQTLNHNVMYWYQQKSSQAPKLLFHYYDKDFNNEADTPDNFQSRRPNTSFCFLDIRSPGLGDTAMYLCATSSLKEQGNPYEQYFGPGTRLTVT.

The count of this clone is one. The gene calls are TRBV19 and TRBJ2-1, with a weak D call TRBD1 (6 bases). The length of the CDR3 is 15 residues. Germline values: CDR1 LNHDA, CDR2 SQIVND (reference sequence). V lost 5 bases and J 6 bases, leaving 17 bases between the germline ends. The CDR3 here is CASSVQGMVSNEQFF. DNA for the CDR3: TGTGCCAGTAGTGTACAGGGAATGGTCTCCAATGAGCAGTTCTTC.

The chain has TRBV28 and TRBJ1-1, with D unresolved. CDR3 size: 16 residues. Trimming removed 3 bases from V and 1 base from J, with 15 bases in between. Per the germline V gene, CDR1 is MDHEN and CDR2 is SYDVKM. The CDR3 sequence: CASSFRFDNSNTEAFF. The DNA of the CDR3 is TGTGCCAGCAGTTTCCGCTTTGACAATTCGAACACTGAAGCTTTCTTT.

DNA of the CDR3: TGTGCCAGCAGCTTGGGGGGGTGGCAAGAGACCCAGTACTTC. Translating it yields CASSLGGWQETQYF. The chain links TRBV7-9 to TRBJ2-5; 7 bases align to TRBD2. The germline CDR1 and CDR2 sequences are SEHNR and FQNEAQ (reference sequence). V lost 3 bases to trimming and J lost 2 bases; unmatched junction nucleotides: 3. The CDR3 totals 14 residues.

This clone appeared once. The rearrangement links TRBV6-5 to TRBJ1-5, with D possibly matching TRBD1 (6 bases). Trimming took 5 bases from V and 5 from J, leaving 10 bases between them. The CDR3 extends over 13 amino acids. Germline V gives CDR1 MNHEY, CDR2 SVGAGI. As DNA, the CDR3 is TGTGCCAGCAGTAGGACAGACCATCAGCCCCAGCATTTT. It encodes CASSRTDHQPQHF.

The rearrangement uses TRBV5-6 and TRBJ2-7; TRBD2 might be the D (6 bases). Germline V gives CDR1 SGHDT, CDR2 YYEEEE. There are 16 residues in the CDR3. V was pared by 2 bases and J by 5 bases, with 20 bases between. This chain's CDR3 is CASSFRQGGMGNEQYF. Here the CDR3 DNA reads TGTGCCAGCAGCTTCAGGCAGGGAGGCATGGGAAACGAGCAGTACTTC.

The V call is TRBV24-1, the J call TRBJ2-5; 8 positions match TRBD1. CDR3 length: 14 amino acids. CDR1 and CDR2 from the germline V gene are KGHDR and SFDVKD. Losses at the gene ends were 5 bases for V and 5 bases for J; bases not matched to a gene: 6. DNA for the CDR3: TGTGCCACCAGTGTCCAGGGGGCTGGGGAGACCCAGTACTTC. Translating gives CATSVQGAGETQYF.

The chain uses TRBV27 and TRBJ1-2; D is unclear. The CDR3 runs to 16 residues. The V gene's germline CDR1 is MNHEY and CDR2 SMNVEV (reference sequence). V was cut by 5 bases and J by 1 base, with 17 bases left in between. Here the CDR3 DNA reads TGTGCCAGCAGTCTCCGGGAACCACCCGATAACTATGGCTACACCTTC. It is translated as CASSLREPPDNYGYTF.

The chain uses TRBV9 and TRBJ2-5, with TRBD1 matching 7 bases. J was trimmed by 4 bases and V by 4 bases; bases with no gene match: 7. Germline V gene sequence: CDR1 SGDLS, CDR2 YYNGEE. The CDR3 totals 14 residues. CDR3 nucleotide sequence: TGTGCCAGCAGCCCTATGTACAGGGGAGAGACCCAGTACTTC. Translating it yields CASSPMYRGETQYF.